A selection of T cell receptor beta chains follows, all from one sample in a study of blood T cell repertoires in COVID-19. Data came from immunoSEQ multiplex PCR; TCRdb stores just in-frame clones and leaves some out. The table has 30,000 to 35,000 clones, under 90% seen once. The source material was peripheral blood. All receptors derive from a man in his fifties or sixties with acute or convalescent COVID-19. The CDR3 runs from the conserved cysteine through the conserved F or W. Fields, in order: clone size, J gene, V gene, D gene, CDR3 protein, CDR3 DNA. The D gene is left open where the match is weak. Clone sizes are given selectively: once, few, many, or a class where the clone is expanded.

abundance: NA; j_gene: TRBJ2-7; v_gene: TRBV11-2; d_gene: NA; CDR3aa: CASSLVQGTYEQYF; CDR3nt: TGTGCCAGCAGCTTAGTCCAGGGCACCTACGAGCAGTACTTC
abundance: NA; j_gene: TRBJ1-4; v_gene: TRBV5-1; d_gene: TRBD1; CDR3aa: CASSSDRAYEKLFF; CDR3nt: TGCGCCAGCAGCTCGGACAGGGCGTATGAAAAACTGTTTTTT
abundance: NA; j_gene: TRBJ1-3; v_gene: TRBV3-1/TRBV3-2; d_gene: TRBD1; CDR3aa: CASSQSNPGQSRNTIYF; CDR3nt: TGTGCCAGCAGCCAAAGTAACCCGGGACAGTCCAGAAACACCATATATTTT
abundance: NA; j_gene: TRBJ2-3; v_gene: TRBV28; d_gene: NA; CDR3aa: CASSPMSEGTDTQYF; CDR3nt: TGTGCCAGCAGCCCGATGAGTGAAGGCACAGATACGCAGTATTTT
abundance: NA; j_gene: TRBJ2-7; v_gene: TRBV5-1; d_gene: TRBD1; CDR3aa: CASHSGTGDYEQYF; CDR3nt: TGCGCCAGCCATTCCGGGACAGGGGACTACGAGCAGTACTTC
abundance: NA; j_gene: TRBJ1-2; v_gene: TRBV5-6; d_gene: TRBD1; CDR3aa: CASSTRDRTNYGYTF; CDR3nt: TGTGCCAGCAGCACCCGGGACAGGACCAACTATGGCTACACCTTC
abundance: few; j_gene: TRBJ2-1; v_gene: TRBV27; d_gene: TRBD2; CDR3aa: CASSSTTSGRALFTSEQFF; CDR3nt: TGTGCCAGCAGTTCTACGACTAGCGGGAGGGCCCTCTTCACCAGTGAGCAGTTCTTC
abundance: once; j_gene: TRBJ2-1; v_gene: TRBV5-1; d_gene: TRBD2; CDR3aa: CASSLPPAAGYYNEQFF; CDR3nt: TGCGCCAGCAGCCTACCTCCCGCAGCGGGGTATTACAATGAGCAGTTCTTC
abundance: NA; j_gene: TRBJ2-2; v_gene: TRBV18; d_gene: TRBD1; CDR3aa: CASSPGTANTGELFF; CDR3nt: TGTGCCAGCTCACCCGGGACAGCGAACACCGGGGAGCTGTTTTTT
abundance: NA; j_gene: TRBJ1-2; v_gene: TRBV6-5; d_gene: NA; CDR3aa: CASSYSGGWGYTF; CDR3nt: TGTGCCAGCAGTTACAGCGGGGGCTGGGGCTACACCTTC
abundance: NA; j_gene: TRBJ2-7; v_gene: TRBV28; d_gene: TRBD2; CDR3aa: CASSWTGTSSYEQYF; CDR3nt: TGTGCCAGCAGTTGGACCGGGACTAGCTCCTACGAGCAGTACTTC
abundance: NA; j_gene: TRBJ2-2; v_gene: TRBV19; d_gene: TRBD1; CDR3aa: CASSKTGGRRTGELFF; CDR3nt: TGTGCCAGTAGTAAGACAGGGGGACGGCGCACCGGGGAGCTGTTTTTT
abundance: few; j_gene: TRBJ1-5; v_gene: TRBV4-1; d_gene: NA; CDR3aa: CASSQDWPHNQPQHF; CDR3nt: TGCGCCAGCAGCCAAGATTGGCCACATAATCAGCCCCAGCATTTT
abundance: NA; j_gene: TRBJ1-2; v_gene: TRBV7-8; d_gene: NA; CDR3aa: CASSLVRGFGNYGYTF; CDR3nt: TGTGCCAGCAGCTTAGTGCGAGGGTTTGGTAACTATGGCTACACCTTC
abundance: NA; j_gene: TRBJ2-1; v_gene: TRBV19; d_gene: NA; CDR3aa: CASSIVGAYNEQFF; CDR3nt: TGTGCCAGTAGTATTGTGGGGGCGTACAATGAGCAGTTCTTC
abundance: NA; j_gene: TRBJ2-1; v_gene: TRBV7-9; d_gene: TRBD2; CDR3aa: CASSLPLRTSGGAWFF; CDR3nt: TGTGCCAGCAGCTTACCCCTAAGGACTAGCGGGGGGGCGTGGTTCTTC
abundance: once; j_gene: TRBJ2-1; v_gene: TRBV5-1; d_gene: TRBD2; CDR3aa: CASSNRTSGVQFF; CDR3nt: TGCGCCAGCAGCAACAGGACTAGCGGCGTGCAGTTCTTC
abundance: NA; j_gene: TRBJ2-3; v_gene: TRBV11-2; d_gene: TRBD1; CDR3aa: CASSASGQGPDTQYF; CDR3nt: TGTGCCAGCAGCGCCTCGGGACAGGGCCCAGATACGCAGTATTTT
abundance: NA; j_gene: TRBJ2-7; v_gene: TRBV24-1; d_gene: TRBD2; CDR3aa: CATSPGRGATYEQYF; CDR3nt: TGTGCCACCAGCCCCGGGCGGGGGGCAACCTACGAGCAGTACTTC
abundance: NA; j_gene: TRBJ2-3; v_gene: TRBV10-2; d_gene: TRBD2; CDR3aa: CASSPSPPGGRTDTQYF; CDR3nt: TGCGCCAGCAGTCCATCCCCTCCCGGGGGGAGAACAGATACGCAGTATTTT
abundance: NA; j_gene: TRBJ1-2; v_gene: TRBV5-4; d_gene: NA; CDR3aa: CASSLGGGGYGYTF; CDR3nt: TGTGCCAGCAGCTTGGGAGGGGGTGGATATGGCTACACCTTC
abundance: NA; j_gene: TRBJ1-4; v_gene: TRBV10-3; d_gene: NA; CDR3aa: CAISEPGSEKLFF; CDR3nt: TGTGCCATCAGTGAACCAGGATCAGAAAAACTGTTTTTT
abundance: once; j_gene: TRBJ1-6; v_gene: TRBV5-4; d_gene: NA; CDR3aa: CASSLGEADSPLHF; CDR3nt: TGTGCCAGCTCCCTGGGGGAGGCGGATTCACCCCTCCACTTT
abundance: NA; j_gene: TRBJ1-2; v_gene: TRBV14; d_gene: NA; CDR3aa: CASGGGFYGYTF; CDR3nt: TGTGCCAGCGGAGGCGGGTTCTATGGCTACACCTTC
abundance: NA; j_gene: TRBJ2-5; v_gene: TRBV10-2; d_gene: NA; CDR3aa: CASSEWVANRQETQYF; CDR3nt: TGCGCCAGCAGTGAGTGGGTAGCTAATAGGCAAGAGACCCAGTACTTC
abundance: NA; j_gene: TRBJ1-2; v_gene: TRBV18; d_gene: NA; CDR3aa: CASREAYGYTF; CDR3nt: TGTGCTAGCAGGGAGGCCTATGGCTACACCTTC
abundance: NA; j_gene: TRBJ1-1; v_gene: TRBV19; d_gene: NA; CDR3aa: CASSIGHRVAITEAFF; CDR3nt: TGTGCCAGTAGTATCGGGCACAGGGTAGCGATCACTGAAGCTTTCTTT
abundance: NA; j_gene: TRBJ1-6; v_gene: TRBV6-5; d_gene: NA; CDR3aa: CASSLHLTSGSPLHF; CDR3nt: TGTGCCAGCAGTCTACACTTGACAAGCGGTTCACCCCTCCACTTT
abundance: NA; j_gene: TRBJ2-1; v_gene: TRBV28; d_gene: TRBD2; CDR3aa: CASSSASGRAFDEQFF; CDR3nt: TGTGCCAGCAGTTCGGCTAGCGGGAGGGCCTTCGATGAGCAGTTCTTC
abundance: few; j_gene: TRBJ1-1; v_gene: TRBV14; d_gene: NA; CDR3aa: CASSELAAFF; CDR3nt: TGTGCCAGCAGCGAACTTGCAGCTTTCTTT
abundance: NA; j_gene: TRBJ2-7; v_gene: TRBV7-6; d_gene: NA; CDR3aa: CASSLESRVSYEQYF; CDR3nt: TGTGCCAGCAGCTTAGAATCCAGGGTCTCCTACGAGCAGTACTTC
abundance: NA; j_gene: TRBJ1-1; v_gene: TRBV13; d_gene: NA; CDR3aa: CASSQGGDGMNTEAFF; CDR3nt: TGTGCCAGCAGCCAAGGGGGTGATGGGATGAACACTGAAGCTTTCTTT
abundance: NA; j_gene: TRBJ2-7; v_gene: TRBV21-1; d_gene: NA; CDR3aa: CASSKLRGKYEQYF; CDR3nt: TGTGCCAGCAGCAAACTTAGGGGTAAGTACGAGCAGTACTTC
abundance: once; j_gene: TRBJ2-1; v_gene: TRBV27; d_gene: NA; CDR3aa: CASSSRQKQFF; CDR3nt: TGTGCCAGCAGTTCCAGACAAAAGCAGTTCTTC
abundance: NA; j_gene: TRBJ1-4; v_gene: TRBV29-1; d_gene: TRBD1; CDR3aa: CSVWTGGGNEKLFF; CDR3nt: TGCAGCGTCTGGACAGGGGGCGGGAATGAAAAACTGTTTTTT
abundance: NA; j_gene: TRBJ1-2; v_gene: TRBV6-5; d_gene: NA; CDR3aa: CASSYSAGVGYTF; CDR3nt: TGTGCCAGCAGTTACTCAGCGGGGGTAGGCTACACCTTC
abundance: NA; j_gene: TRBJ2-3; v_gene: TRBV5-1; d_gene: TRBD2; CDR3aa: CASSSGLAGKLDTQYF; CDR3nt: TGCGCCAGCAGCTCTGGACTAGCGGGAAAATTAGATACGCAGTATTTT
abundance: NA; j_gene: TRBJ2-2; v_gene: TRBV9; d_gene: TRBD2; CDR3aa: CASSTKGRGSSGELFF; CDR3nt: TGTGCCAGCAGCACAAAGGGGAGGGGTTCGTCCGGGGAGCTGTTTTTT
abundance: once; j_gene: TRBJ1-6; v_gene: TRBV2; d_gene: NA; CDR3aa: CASSDRDNSPLHF; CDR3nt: TGTGCCAGCAGTGACAGGGATAATTCACCCCTCCACTTT
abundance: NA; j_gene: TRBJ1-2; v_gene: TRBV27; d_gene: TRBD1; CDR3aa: CASSVYPGQGLNYGYTF; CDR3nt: TGTGCCAGCTCGGTTTACCCGGGACAGGGTCTCAACTATGGCTACACCTTC
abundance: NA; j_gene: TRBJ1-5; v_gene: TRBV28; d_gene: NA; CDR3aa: CASSLYRGGQSNQPQHF; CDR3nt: TGTGCCAGCAGTTTATATCGGGGAGGTCAAAGCAATCAGCCCCAGCATTTT
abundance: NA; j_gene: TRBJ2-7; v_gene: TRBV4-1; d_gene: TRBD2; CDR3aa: CASSRLAGTSLYEQYF; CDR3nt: TGCGCCAGCAGCCGCCTTGCTGGGACTAGCCTCTACGAGCAGTACTTC
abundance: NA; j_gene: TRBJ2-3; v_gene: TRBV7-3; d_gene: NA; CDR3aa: CASSLSGGRTDTQYF; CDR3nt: TGTGCCAGCAGCTTGTCAGGGGGGAGGACAGATACGCAGTATTTT
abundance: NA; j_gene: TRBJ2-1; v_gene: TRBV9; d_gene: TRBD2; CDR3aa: CASSPRTSGLFSSYNEQFF; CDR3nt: TGTGCCAGCAGCCCCAGGACTAGCGGGCTTTTCAGCTCCTACAATGAGCAGTTCTTC